This TCR beta chain was identified in a study of response to subunit inactivated influenza vaccine (dated by TCRdb to the late 2010s). General notes on the study: To follow how T cells responded to a trivalent subunit inactivated influenza vaccine, the researchers relied on deep quantitative profiling of the T cell receptor repertoire. Results and caveats for the whole study, not just this receptor: The authors suggested that each seasonal influenza vaccination may recruit only a limited number of new T cells.

Library generation was performed with RT-PCR. The sequencer was an Illumina HiSeq 2500. Clones were called with MiXCR by TCRdb after fastp trimmed the public reads at Q25, and only in-frame beta chains were retained. Entries that share a CDR3 protein sequence are merged under the most common genes and DNA. This sample gives more than 600,000 distinct CDR3 sequences in total; approximately 17% of them show up just once. The leading ten clones occupy about a tenth of the sample. V and J are truncated by 4 bases and 8 bases respectively, leaving an intervening sequence of 11 bases. There are 13 amino acids in the CDR3, from cysteine to phenylalanine inclusive. The kept DNA is CDR3 alone, 39 bases in frame from the first base. This clonotype turned up a few times. Which antigen it targets is not known. The sample holds no much larger clone one base away, and base qualities are not on file.

This receptor was obtained from a man aged 50 to 60 who received an inactivated influenza vaccine. Donor details come from another sample of the same person, matched by shared clones. The specimen comprised PBMCs from blood, sampled about 5 days after vaccination. In this chain, TRBV12-3 or TRBV12-4 is recombined with TRBJ1-4; the D gene identity is not certain. DNA sequence: TGTGCCAGCAGTTGGCAGGAGAAGGAAAAACTGTTTTTT. This translates into CASSWQEKEKLFF.